This T cell receptor beta chain was identified during a study of blood T cell repertoires in COVID-19. The overall study: Italy, Spain and the United States were the sources of the convalescent and acute COVID-19 samples.

The CDR3 loop spans 15 amino acids. V dropped 6 bases and J dropped 1; count of bases not matched to a gene: 6. Per germline, CDR1 MNHEY and CDR2 SVGAGI. Authors' analysis steps: Nucleated cell number was recorded as an estimate derived from reference gene primer amplification. Clones were sequenced by immunoSEQ multiplex PCR, and TCRdb holds only the in-frame ones, with some missing. The V and J calls and clone size were taken over from that table, and D and trimming were inferred from the DNA. Here the sample spans 350,000 to 450,000 clones, more than 70% being singletons. The receptor comes from a man aged 40-49 years in a cohort exposed to, infected with or recovered from COVID-19 (not recorded which). Sequenced: PBMCs or T cells enriched from blood (not recorded which). J is TRBJ2-3 and V is TRBV6-5; 8 positions agree with TRBD1. The CDR3 DNA reads as TGTGCCAGCAGACCCAGGGGGCTGGGCACAGATACGCAGTATTTT. It encodes CASRPRGLGTDTQYF.